The 30 T cell receptor beta chains listed next were all sequenced from one sample in a study of regulatory T cells in long-lasting Graves disease. Construction of the TCR beta libraries employed iRepertoire HTBI primers in conjunction with Arm-PCR of CDR3 regions. TCRdb re-derived calls from the multiplex PCR reads in MiXCR, one entry per CDR3 protein. The sample lists roughly 430,000 distinct CDR3 sequences, over 15% seen once, with about 10% in the top ten. Time point of the sample: newly diagnosed GD, antithyroid drugs for less than 3 months. PBMC-derived RNA was used for the TCR library. These data are also associated with another study on T cells in Graves' hyperthyroidism and ophthalmopathy.

The sample in question was peripheral blood mononuclear cells (PBMCs), obtained at new diagnosis, from a patient treated with antithyroid drugs. Source of these receptors: a woman in her twenties or thirties with Graves disease.

This clonotype has ten or more counts. The chain joins TRBV28 to TRBJ1-1; D unresolved. Trimming stripped 8 bases from V and 4 bases from J, with 14 bases between. The CDR3 spans 13 residues. Per the germline V gene, CDR1 is MDHEN and CDR2 is SYDVKM. CDR3 nucleotide sequence: TGTGCCAGCTATGCGACCTTAGCCACTGAAGCTTTCTTT. This codes for CASYATLATEAFF.

This clonotype was recorded many times. This rearrangement joins TRBV4-3 to TRBJ1-1, with a weak D call TRBD1 (5 bases). With 1 base removed from V and 11 bases from J, the gap between germline ends came to 11 bases. The germline CDR1 and CDR2 sequences are LGHNA and YSLEER. This CDR3 has 12 residues. The DNA of the CDR3 is TGCGCCAGCAGCCAAGTGGGCAGGGCGGCTTTCTTT. Translated, it gives CASSQVGRAAFF.

About this clonotype: A much larger clone differs by one base, so this may be a read error. The gene calls are TRBV28 and TRBJ2-1; D could derive from TRBD1 or TRBD2 (5 bases each). There are 14 residues in the CDR3. Germline V gene data show CDR1 as MDHEN and CDR2 as SYDVKM. The germline V and J ends were trimmed by 3 bases and 10 bases, with 16 bases remaining between them. For the CDR3, the DNA is TGTGCCAGCAGTTTTCCCGGGACCGACTACGAGCAGTTCTTC. It specifies CASSFPGTDYEQFF.

The chain has TRBV6-2 or TRBV6-3 and TRBJ2-7, with TRBD2 identical over 14 bases. The CDR3 has 17 residues. V was clipped by 6 bases and J by 3 bases; unmatched bases: 10. CDR1 is MNHEY and CDR2 is SVGEGT in the germline V gene. In DNA, the CDR3 is TGTGCCAGCAGGAGAACCGGGACTAGCGGGAGAGGCTACGAGCAGTACTTC. Protein product: CASRRTGTSGRGYEQYF.

This clonotype was observed many times. The V and J genes are TRBV20-1 and TRBJ2-1, with a weak D call TRBD2 (5 bases). Germline assignment: CDR1 DFQATT and CDR2 SNEGSKA (reference sequence). This CDR3 is 14 amino acids long. V was trimmed by 5 bases and J by 6 bases, leaving 17 bases between them. The CDR3 DNA sequence: TGCAGTGCTTTGAGTGGGAGTGAAGGCAATGAGCAGTTCTTC. Protein: CSALSGSEGNEQFF.

This clonotype was recorded at least ten times. The CDR3 DNA is TGCGCCAGCAGCCAAGATCAGACAGTCGGCTACACCTTC. The encoded protein is CASSQDQTVGYTF. V and J are TRBV4-3 and TRBJ1-2; a possible D gene is TRBD1 (5 bases). The CDR3 is made up of 13 amino acids. Germline values: CDR1 LGHNA, CDR2 YSLEER. The germline V and J ends were trimmed by 0 bases and 8 bases, with 10 bases remaining between them.

About this clonotype itself: Just one base apart from a much larger clone, this may be a read error. The chain couples TRBV20-1 to TRBJ2-7; 7 bases line up with TRBD2. V gave up 2 bases and J gave up 7 bases; unmatched junction bases: 14. Germline assignment: CDR1 DFQATT and CDR2 SNEGSKA (reference sequence). The length of the CDR3 is 15 residues. CDR3 loop: CSARRLASSYNEQYF. The CDR3 nucleotides read TGCAGTGCTAGAAGACTAGCTAGCTCCTACAATGAGCAGTACTTC.

CDR3 amino acids: CASSFPGSRDEQYF. The DNA of the CDR3 is TGTGCCAGCAGTTTCCCCGGGTCTCGGGACGAGCAGTACTTC. V gene TRBV28 combines with J gene TRBJ2-7; no clear D gene. CDR3 length: 14 amino acids. Germline loops: CDR1 MDHEN, CDR2 SYDVKM. Trimming took 3 bases from V and 5 from J, leaving 14 bases between them.

The chain is built from TRBV4-1 and TRBJ2-7, with 15 bases lining up with TRBD2. J lost 2 bases, V lost 3 bases, and 5 bases had no gene match. CDR3 length: 17 amino acids. CDR1 and CDR2 from the germline V gene are MGHRA and YSYEKL. The CDR3 is CASSHPRTSGRAYEQYF. The DNA of the CDR3 is TGCGCCAGCAGCCATCCCCGGACTAGCGGGAGGGCCTACGAGCAGTACTTC.

The rearrangement links TRBV4-1 to TRBJ2-2; TRBD2 matches 11 bases. Germline CDR1 and CDR2: MGHRA and YSYEKL. V lost 2 bases to trimming and J lost 5 bases; unmatched junction nucleotides: 10. The CDR3 totals 18 residues. This CDR3 is CASSQTRLAGGRTGELFF. CDR3 DNA sequence: TGCGCCAGCAGCCAAACGCGGCTAGCGGGAGGACGGACCGGGGAGCTGTTTTTT.

This clonotype has at least ten counts. The chain recombines TRBV11-3 with TRBJ1-1; D is uncertain. Germline V lookup: CDR1 SGHNT, CDR2 YENEEA. The germline V and J ends were trimmed by 2 bases and 5 bases, with 3 bases remaining between them. CDR3 length: 11 amino acids. The CDR3 loop reads CASSLMTEAFF. The CDR3 DNA reads TGTGCCAGCAGCTTAATGACTGAAGCTTTCTTT.

This clonotype was observed a few times. This chain uses TRBV29-1 with TRBJ1-3; D gene uncertain. The germline V gene encodes CDR1 SQVTM and CDR2 ANQGSEA. V was shortened by 0 bases and J by 4 bases, with 7 bases between the two germline ends. The length of the CDR3 is 13 residues. The chain's CDR3 is CSVEDYTGNTIYF. DNA of the CDR3: TGCAGCGTTGAAGATTATACAGGAAACACCATATATTTT.

Concerning this clonotype itself: Just one base apart from a much larger clone, this may be a read error. The chain combines TRBV30 with TRBJ1-6, with D unresolved. This CDR3 contains 15 residues. Germline V gene data show CDR1 as GTSNPN and CDR2 as SVGIG (reference sequence). This CDR3 reads CAWGVPRTYNSPLHF. DNA of the CDR3: TGTGCCTGGGGTGTACCGAGGACTTATAATTCACCCCTCCACTTT.

Ten or more counts support this clonotype. The genes are TRBV6-2 or TRBV6-3 and TRBJ1-1; tentatively, D is TRBD1 (6 bases). V lost 0 bases to trimming and J lost 6 bases, with 17 bases between them. CDR1 is MNHEY, CDR2 SVGEGT, per germline. The CDR3 is 16 residues long. The CDR3 bases are TGTGCCAGCAGTTACTCGACAGGTTCCCCCTTTCCTGAAGCTTTCTTT. Translated, it gives CASSYSTGSPFPEAFF.

This clonotype was observed many times. The rearrangement uses TRBV20-1 and TRBJ2-7; D may be TRBD2 (6 bases). This CDR3 contains 16 residues. V lost 1 base, J lost 6 bases, and 22 bases lay in between. CDR1 is DFQATT, CDR2 SNEGSKA, per germline (reference sequence). The CDR3 nucleotides read TGCAGTGCTAGAGGGGGAGCCGGGATGACTAGTGTCGAGCAGTACTTC. This codes for CSARGGAGMTSVEQYF.

Turning to this clonotype: Lacking the conserved final phenylalanine or tryptophan, this CDR3 likely reflects a read error. The rearrangement joins TRBV29-1 to TRBJ1-1; TRBD1 matches 7 bases. The CDR3 has 14 amino acids. Germline assignment: CDR1 SQVTM and CDR2 ANQGSEA. The CDR3 nucleotides are TGCAGCATTGAACCTGGGACAGTGAACACTGAAGCTTTCCTT. The encoded protein is CSIEPGTVNTEAFL.

The chain couples TRBV28 to TRBJ1-1; D gene uncertain. V lost 5 bases and J lost 9, with 13 bases in between. Germline V gives CDR1 MDHEN, CDR2 SYDVKM. This CDR3 spans 12 amino acids. This CDR3 is CASSPPRAKAFF. The CDR3 nucleotides read TGTGCCAGCAGTCCTCCACGGGCCAAAGCTTTCTTT.

This clonotype was counted between two and nine times. The chain has TRBV29-1 and TRBJ2-3; D gene unclear. The CDR3 loop spans 16 amino acids. Germline V gene sequence: CDR1 SQVTM, CDR2 ANQGSEA. V lost 1 base and J 0 bases, leaving 14 bases between the germline ends. DNA of the CDR3: TGCAGCGTTGAAGCCGGCTTAGGCCTAAGCACAGATACGCAGTATTTT. This translates into CSVEAGLGLSTDTQYF.

This clonotype has just a few counts. The rearrangement uses TRBV10-3 and TRBJ1-2, with D possibly matching TRBD1 (5 bases). Germline V gene sequence: CDR1 ENHRY, CDR2 SYGVKD. The length of the CDR3 is 14 residues. Trimming took off 7 bases at V and 2 bases at J, with 14 bases between the two ends. The CDR3 loop reads CAITGTSTNYGYTF. DNA of the CDR3: TGTGCCATCACCGGGACCTCGACCAACTATGGCTACACCTTC.

V is TRBV5-6 and J is TRBJ2-7; TRBD1 aligns across 9 bases. The germline V gene has CDR1 SGHDT and CDR2 YYEEEE. The V and J ends lost 2 bases and 1 base, in that order; junction bases with no gene match: 4. This CDR3 comprises 15 residues. CDR3 protein: CASSLGDRVSYEQYF. The CDR3, as DNA: TGTGCCAGCAGCTTAGGGGACAGGGTGTCCTACGAGCAGTACTTC.

This clonotype was detected many times. The rearrangement uses TRBV6-1 and TRBJ2-7; a weak D match, TRBD2 (5 bases). The CDR3 consists of 15 residues. Germline-derived CDR1 and CDR2 are MNHNS and SASEGT. V was cut by 7 bases and J by 1 base, with 17 bases left in between. The DNA of the CDR3 is TGTGCCAGCACCCCCGACTGGACTGGGTCCTACGAGCAGTACTTC. It is translated as CASTPDWTGSYEQYF.

This clonotype was picked up many times. This chain uses TRBV20-1 with TRBJ2-2, with D perhaps matching TRBD1 or TRBD2 (5 bases each). Germline values: CDR1 DFQATT, CDR2 SNEGSKA (reference sequence). Trimming shortened V by 7 bases and J by 4 bases, and 13 bases separated the two germline ends. This CDR3 has 13 amino acids. Here the CDR3 reads CSVWDEGTGELFF. Here the CDR3 DNA reads TGCAGTGTATGGGACGAGGGCACCGGGGAGCTGTTTTTT.

This clonotype was seen ten or more times. The gene calls are TRBV5-1 and TRBJ1-1; no clear D. Trimming removed 3 bases at V and 2 bases at J, with 11 bases between. This CDR3 is built from 14 residues. Germline loops: CDR1 SGHRS, CDR2 YFSETQ. The CDR3 reads CASSSHSRNTEAFF. The CDR3 nucleotides read TGCGCCAGCAGCTCACATTCCCGAAACACTGAAGCTTTCTTT.

This clonotype was counted at least ten times. The V call is TRBV2, the J call TRBJ2-3; 12 nucleotides match TRBD2. This CDR3 contains 16 residues. Germline V gene lookup returns CDR1 SNHLY and CDR2 FYNNEI. J lost 4 bases, V lost 7 bases, and 9 bases had no gene match. The CDR3 sequence is CASNQPGLAGSDTQYF. The CDR3, as DNA: TGTGCCAGCAATCAACCGGGACTAGCGGGTTCAGATACGCAGTATTTT.

This chain joins TRBV6-2 or TRBV6-3 and TRBJ2-1; TRBD2 might be the D (6 bases). The CDR3 is made up of 14 amino acids. Germline V gives CDR1 MNHEY, CDR2 SVGEGT. With 0 bases removed from V and 9 bases from J, the gap between germline ends came to 12 bases. The chain's CDR3 is CASSYSGRGTEQFF. DNA for the CDR3: TGTGCCAGCAGTTACTCGGGACGGGGGACTGAGCAGTTCTTC.

A few counts support this clonotype. V and J are TRBV20-1 and TRBJ1-1; D is undetermined. CDR1 is DFQATT and CDR2 is SNEGSKA in the germline V gene (reference sequence). CDR3 length equals 14 residues. The V end lost 1 base, the J end lost 1 base, and 10 bases lay between the germline ends. Written as DNA, the CDR3 is TGCAGTGCTAGAGCCCCGGGAGGGAACACTGAAGCTTTCTTT. Amino acids: CSARAPGGNTEAFF.

This clonotype was counted many times. This chain joins TRBV27 and TRBJ1-1, with D possibly TRBD1 on 6 matching bases. Between the trimmed V and J ends, which lost 8 bases and 4 bases, there was a span of 14 bases. This CDR3 has 13 residues. Germline V CDR1 and CDR2: MNHEY, SMNVEV (reference sequence). CDR3 bases: TGTGCCAGCGGACTATCGGGGGCCACTGAAGCTTTCTTT. This sequence encodes CASGLSGATEAFF.

The chain recombines TRBV7-9 with TRBJ2-1; 11 nucleotides align to TRBD1. CDR3 length: 16 residues. Germline assignment: CDR1 SEHNR and CDR2 FQNEAQ (reference sequence). V lost 5 bases and J lost 0; bases outside the gene matches: 3. The CDR3 spells CASSAGTGGSYNEQFF. The CDR3, as DNA: TGTGCCAGCAGCGCCGGGACAGGGGGCTCCTACAATGAGCAGTTCTTC.

This clonotype came up many times. Here the CDR3 reads CAISGQGRRSDTQYF. CDR3 DNA: TGTGCCATCAGTGGGCAGGGTAGAAGGTCAGATACGCAGTATTTT. V usage is TRBV10-3 and J usage is TRBJ2-3; a possible D gene is TRBD1 (5 bases). The CDR3 covers 15 residues. V was clipped by 4 bases and J by 4 bases, with 15 bases between them. The germline gives CDR1 ENHRY, CDR2 SYGVKD.

The rearrangement uses TRBV28 and TRBJ1-2; a possible D gene is TRBD1 (5 bases). V was cut by 7 bases and J by 6 bases, with 18 bases left in between. Per the germline V gene, CDR1 is MDHEN and CDR2 is SYDVKM. This CDR3 comprises 14 residues. The CDR3 bases are TGTGCCAGCACCATATTGGACAACACTAATGGCTACACCTTC. Translated: CASTILDNTNGYTF.